The TCR beta chain under discussion was sequenced for a study of molecular identifiers for immune sequencing clone quantification. Overall study results and limits: Shared barcodes on identical TCR molecules could underestimate the sizes of highly expanded clones.

With RNA at 10%, 30% or 50%, naive CD8 libraries came from approximately 22,000 to 940,000 sorted cells. CD8+CD4-CCR7+CD45RA+ cells were sorted as naive CD8 T cells. Listed TCR primers and previously described methods were used for bulk TCR libraries. From the PCR reads, TCRdb called clonotypes with MiXCR, one entry per CDR3 protein. This sample has approximately 680,000 distinct CDR3 sequences, with 25% found just once. The CDR3 is made up of 14 amino acids. Germline lookup yields CDR1 MNHEY and CDR2 SMNVEV (reference sequence). V was pared by 7 bases and J by 4 bases, with 14 bases between. This clonotype showed up many times. The antigen is undetermined.

The chain combines TRBV27 with TRBJ1-3; D possibly corresponds to TRBD1 (5 bases). Sequencing input: naive CD8+ T cells from blood, with Jurkat cell RNA spiked in. The subset denotes: FACS-sorted CD8+CD4-CCR7+CD45RA+ naive T cells. The receptor was isolated from a human donor in good health. Some libraries in this study had Jurkat cell RNA spiked in. CDR3 sequence: CASISVDRGNTIYF. The DNA for the CDR3 is TGTGCCAGCATTTCCGTCGACAGAGGAAACACCATATATTTT.